This T cell receptor beta chain appears in the sequencing data of a study of memory CD4+ T cells and cytomegalovirus serostatus. Concerning this clone itself: Its antigen is currently unknown.

V gave up 4 bases and J gave up 6 bases; unmatched junction bases: 6. Germline V gene lookup returns CDR1 MDHEN and CDR2 SYDVKM. This CDR3 is built from 15 residues. In the original processing: After removing out-of-frame reads, 2 million to 2.5 million distinct TCRbeta sequences remained. Sequencing used immunoSEQ multiplex PCR; TCRdb keeps in-frame clones, though not all of them. V, J and clone size derive from that table, while D and trimming were established from the DNA sequence. Here the sample spans about 64,000 clones, around 77% being singletons. Single viable CD3+CD4+CD8-CD45RO+ cells were sorted as the memory CD4+ T cells. General observations from the study: Each of roughly 65 CMV-associated TCRbeta sequences occurred in one to five individuals.

The V call is TRBV28, the J call TRBJ1-4; 9 bases agree with TRBD1. The sequenced sample consisted of memory CD4+ T cells from blood. The TCR originated in an adult in good health and CMV-seronegative. CDR3: CASSSSQGAHEKLFF. The DNA of the CDR3 is TGTGCCAGCAGTTCCTCACAGGGGGCGCATGAAAAACTGTTTTTT.